The 25 T cell receptor beta chains reported below all come from one sample, sequenced in a study of blood T cell repertoires in COVID-19. Sequenced by immunoSEQ multiplex PCR; TCRdb stores in-frame clones only, minus some. The sample records around 370,000 clones, more than 75% being singletons. Sequenced material: PBMCs or T cells enriched from blood (not recorded which). Receptors originate from a woman aged 18-29 years who had recovered from COVID-19.

The V gene is TRBV24-1, the J gene TRBJ1-1, with TRBD1 identical over 10 bases. Trimming cost V 6 bases and J 5 bases; bases outside gene matches: 2. Germline values: CDR1 KGHDR, CDR2 SFDVKD. The CDR3 runs 13 residues. The CDR3 loop reads CATSRQGATEAFF. The CDR3 DNA reads as TGTGCCACCAGTAGACAGGGGGCGACTGAAGCTTTCTTT.

This chain joins TRBV4-1 and TRBJ1-5, with 8 bases that match TRBD1. The CDR3 length is 16 residues. Germline V gene lookup returns CDR1 MGHRA and CDR2 YSYEKL. V dropped 2 bases and J dropped 7; count of bases not matched to a gene: 10. The CDR3 loop reads CASSQIGQGAGQPQHF. CDR3 sequence (DNA): TGCGCCAGCAGCCAAATCGGTCAGGGGGCTGGACAGCCCCAGCATTTT.

With regard to this clone: The junction and the germline gene differ at one end; a read error may be behind it. The chain combines TRBV7-7 with TRBJ2-7; tentatively, D is TRBD2 (6 bases). The germline V gene encodes CDR1 SSHAT and CDR2 FNYEAQ (reference sequence). There are 15 residues in the CDR3. The CDR3 loop reads CASSPGEGSLYEQYF. The CDR3 nucleotides read TGTGCTAGCAGCCCGGGAGAGGGTTCCCTCTACGAGCAGTACTTC. Looking up the rest from reference TRBV7-7 and TRBJ2-7 gives the full variable domain: GAGVSQSPRYKVTKRGQDVTLRCDPISSHATLYWYQQALGQGPEFLTYFNYEAQPDKSGLPSDRFSAERPEGSISTLTIQRTEQRDSAMYRCASSPGEGSLYEQYFGPGTRLTVT.

The rearrangement uses TRBV27 and TRBJ1-6; D may be TRBD1 (6 bases). V gave up 1 base and J gave up 5 bases, with 12 bases separating them. This CDR3 is 16 amino acids long. Germline V gene sequence: CDR1 MNHEY, CDR2 SMNVEV (reference sequence). The CDR3 sequence is CASSLFGTGNNSPLHF. The CDR3 DNA reads as TGTGCCAGCAGTTTATTTGGAACAGGGAATAATTCACCCCTCCACTTT.

The rearrangement joins TRBV7-9 to TRBJ1-3; D not resolved. This CDR3 has 14 amino acids. Germline CDR1 and CDR2: SEHNR and FQNEAQ (reference sequence). V gave up 8 bases and J gave up 2 bases, with 13 bases separating them. The CDR3 spells CASGPSQAGNTIYF. The CDR3 DNA sequence: TGTGCCAGCGGCCCAAGCCAGGCTGGAAACACCATATATTTT.

The chain couples TRBV7-3 to TRBJ1-1, with 9 bases lining up with TRBD1. Looked up from germline, CDR1 is SGHTA and CDR2 is FQGTGA. Trimming cost V 2 bases and J 1 base; bases outside gene matches: 11. There are 18 residues in the CDR3. In nucleotides, the CDR3 is TGTGCCAGCAGCTTAGATGGGACAGGGTTTGGAAAGAACACTGAAGCTTTCTTT. Residues: CASSLDGTGFGKNTEAFF.

This chain links TRBV5-1 with TRBJ1-4; tentative D call: TRBD1 (5 bases). Germline lookup yields CDR1 SGHRS and CDR2 YFSETQ. Between the trimmed V and J ends, which lost 4 bases and 8 bases, there was a span of 15 bases. This CDR3 region has 14 residues. In DNA form, the CDR3 reads TGCGCCAGCAGCCTCAGGGCGAGTGGGGAAAAACTGTTTTTT. This sequence encodes CASSLRASGEKLFF.

This chain links TRBV6-1 with TRBJ1-6; D is possibly TRBD1 (6 bases). V lost 2 bases to trimming and J lost 10 bases, with 15 bases between them. This CDR3 is built from 15 residues. Looked up from germline, CDR1 is MNHNS and CDR2 is SASEGT. CDR3 region: CASSELQGGQSPLHF. The CDR3 bases are TGTGCCAGCAGTGAACTACAGGGCGGCCAGTCACCCCTCCACTTT.

This clone has only a few counts. The chain joins TRBV10-3 to TRBJ2-1, with D unresolved. This CDR3 has 14 residues. CDR1 is ENHRY, CDR2 SYGVKD, per germline. The germline V and J ends were trimmed by 0 bases and 6 bases, with 9 bases remaining between them. CDR3: CAISESSGFNEQFF. CDR3 sequence (DNA): TGTGCCATCAGTGAGTCATCCGGGTTCAATGAGCAGTTCTTC.

The CDR3 spells CASSVGLAGNTGELFF. In DNA form, the CDR3 reads TGTGCCAGCAGCGTAGGACTAGCAGGGAACACCGGGGAGCTGTTTTTT. The chain is built from TRBV9 and TRBJ2-2; 7 nucleotides agree with TRBD2. Germline lookup yields CDR1 SGDLS and CDR2 YYNGEE. V lost 0 bases, J lost 1 base, and 3 bases stayed unmatched. This CDR3 spans 16 amino acids.

This clone appeared once. The chain employs TRBV5-1 and TRBJ2-5, with TRBD1 matching 7 bases. Germline V CDR1 and CDR2: SGHRS, YFSETQ. The length of the CDR3 is 14 residues. V was clipped by 4 bases and J by 5 bases; unmatched bases: 8. Written as DNA, the CDR3 is TGCGCCAGCAGCACACTGGACAGGAGGGAGACCCAGTACTTC. It codes for CASSTLDRRETQYF.

This clone was counted only a few times. The CDR3 loop is CASSQETGRSGYTF. The CDR3 DNA sequence: TGCGCCAGCAGCCAAGAAACAGGGCGATCGGGCTACACCTTC. The chain uses TRBV4-1 and TRBJ1-2; perhaps TRBD1 as D (6 bases). V was pared by 0 bases and J by 8 bases, with 13 bases between. The CDR3 covers 14 residues. Germline CDR1 and CDR2: MGHRA and YSYEKL.

V and J are TRBV9 and TRBJ1-1; D is ambiguous. Trimming stripped 5 bases from V and 2 bases from J, with 13 bases between. There are 14 residues in the CDR3. The V gene's germline CDR1 is SGDLS and CDR2 YYNGEE. In DNA, the CDR3 is TGTGCCAGCAGTACTGGGAGGGCCAACACTGAAGCTTTCTTT. The encoded protein is CASSTGRANTEAFF.

The chain has TRBV6-5 and TRBJ1-1, with D possibly TRBD1 on 6 matching bases. Trimming took off 11 bases at V and 0 bases at J, with 16 bases between the two ends. Germline loops: CDR1 MNHEY, CDR2 SVGAGI. This CDR3 is 14 amino acids long. CDR3 sequence reads: CAGKPGAMNTEAFF. In DNA form, the CDR3 reads TGTGCCGGCAAGCCAGGGGCAATGAACACTGAAGCTTTCTTT.

The rearrangement joins TRBV11-2 to TRBJ1-2; the match to TRBD1 covers 7 bases. The CDR3 extends over 14 amino acids. V dropped 7 bases and J dropped 3; count of bases not matched to a gene: 8. Germline CDR1 reads SGHAT; CDR2 reads FQNNGV. The CDR3 region is CASTEQGLDYGYTF. The CDR3 nucleotides read TGTGCCAGCACCGAACAGGGGTTGGACTATGGCTACACCTTC.

Here the CDR3 DNA reads TGTGCCAGCAGCCCCGGGGGAGGGGTCGGCTACACCTTC. It is translated as CASSPGGGVGYTF. The chain uses TRBV9 and TRBJ1-2; D perhaps matches TRBD1 (5 bases). This CDR3 spans 13 amino acids. CDR1 is SGDLS, CDR2 YYNGEE, per germline. V lost 4 bases and J lost 8, with 15 bases in between.

J is TRBJ1-6 and V is TRBV7-8, with 8 bases lining up with TRBD1. The CDR3 has 16 residues. Germline CDR1 reads SGHVS; CDR2 reads FQNEAQ. The junction had 5 bases not matched to a gene; V was cut back by 2 bases and J by 5 bases. For the CDR3, the DNA is TGTGCCAGCAGCTTACGGGGACAGGCAAATAATTCACCCCTCCACTTT. Translated, it gives CASSLRGQANNSPLHF.

The V gene is TRBV11-3, the J gene TRBJ2-1; D unclear. Germline V gene data show CDR1 as SGHNT and CDR2 as YENEEA. The CDR3 is 11 amino acids. The V end lost 5 bases, the J end lost 8 bases, and 7 bases lay between the germline ends. CDR3 DNA: TGTGCCAGCAGCCTTCGGGATGAGCAGTTCTTC. Protein product: CASSLRDEQFF.

The chain uses TRBV6-5 and TRBJ1-2; 8 bases line up with TRBD1. The CDR3 length is 13 residues. J lost 8 bases, V lost 8 bases, and 10 bases had no gene match. Germline assignment: CDR1 MNHEY and CDR2 SVGAGI. CDR3 DNA: TGTGCCAGCGGCCCCCAGGGGGCACACGGCTACACCTTC. Its translation is CASGPQGAHGYTF.

This rearrangement joins TRBV27 to TRBJ2-1; D gene ambiguous. Germline values: CDR1 MNHEY, CDR2 SMNVEV (reference sequence). The V and J ends lost 5 bases and 8 bases respectively, with 13 bases between them. This CDR3 has 13 amino acids. CDR3 amino acids: CASSPSRNHEQFF. The DNA for the CDR3 is TGTGCCAGCAGTCCCAGTCGAAACCATGAGCAGTTCTTC.

The V gene is TRBV24-1, the J gene TRBJ1-5, with D possibly matching TRBD1 (5 bases). The CDR3 has 14 residues. Germline CDR1 KGHDR, CDR2 SFDVKD. Deletions cut 3 bases from V and 7 bases from J, with 12 bases between. CDR3 nucleotides: TGTGCCACCAGTGATAGCCAGGGTATACAGCCCCAGCATTTT. It translates to CATSDSQGIQPQHF.

The genes are TRBV2 and TRBJ1-2, with TRBD1 matching 11 bases. V lost 4 bases and J lost 6; bases outside the gene matches: 4. The CDR3 extends over 14 amino acids. CDR1 and CDR2 from the germline V gene are SNHLY and FYNNEI. This chain's CDR3 is CASSADRGPHGYTF. CDR3 in DNA: TGTGCCAGCAGTGCGGACAGGGGGCCGCATGGCTACACCTTC.

CDR3 loop: CASSPQWRGLAGGLEQFF. CDR3 nucleotides: TGTGCCAGCAGCCCGCAATGGCGGGGACTAGCGGGGGGTCTTGAGCAGTTCTTC. The chain has TRBV4-2 and TRBJ2-1, with 15 positions matching TRBD2. Germline-derived CDR1 and CDR2 are LGHNA and YNFKEQ. The CDR3 runs to 18 residues. Trimming took 4 bases from V and 9 from J; bases not matched to a gene: 13.

The rearrangement links TRBV7-9 to TRBJ2-7; TRBD1 matches 9 bases. CDR3 length: 14 residues. CDR1 is SEHNR and CDR2 is FQNEAQ in the germline V gene (reference sequence). With 5 bases clipped from V and 9 bases from J, the junction kept 11 bases outside the gene matches. CDR3 sequence: CASSPRTGAEGQYF. CDR3 nucleotides: TGTGCCAGCAGCCCCAGGACAGGGGCCGAGGGGCAGTACTTC.

This chain joins TRBV18 and TRBJ2-3; 10 nucleotides align to TRBD1. CDR3 size: 16 residues. In germline, CDR1 is KGHSH, CDR2 LQKENI. V dropped 4 bases and J dropped 3; count of bases not matched to a gene: 7. For the CDR3, the DNA is TGTGCCAGCTCACTGGCCGGGACAGGGGATACAGATACGCAGTATTTT. This sequence encodes CASSLAGTGDTDTQYF.